This is a list of T cell receptor beta chains from one sample in a study of T cell responses to AZD1222 COVID-19 vaccine. TCRdb's table, derived via immunoSEQ multiplex PCR, lists solely in-frame clones and lacks some. This sample has fewer than 45,000 clones, with 83% found just once. The specimen comprised peripheral blood, sampled on day 0 of AZD1222 vaccination. Receptors were obtained from an adult in good health. Each CDR3 is given with its conserved first and last residue. A D gene is named only where the DNA matches it firmly. Not all rows give a size; the values are once, few, many and, for expanded clones, a class.

V	D	size	J	CDR3	DNA
TRBV18	.	.	TRBJ2-5	CASSPPSLQETQYF	TGTGCCAGCTCACCACCGAGTCTCCAAGAGACCCAGTACTTC
TRBV28	TRBD1	.	TRBJ1-1	CASSFRGQWYTEAFF	TGTGCCAGCAGTTTCAGGGGGCAATGGTACACTGAAGCTTTCTTT
TRBV25-1	.	.	TRBJ1-6	CASSDAGESSPLHF	TGTGCCAGCAGTGACGCAGGGGAGAGCTCACCCCTCCACTTT
TRBV18	TRBD2	.	TRBJ2-1	CASSPSRGTSGFSYNEQFF	TGTGCCAGCTCACCATCCCGGGGGACTAGCGGCTTCTCCTACAATGAGCAGTTCTTC
TRBV4-1	.	.	TRBJ1-2	CASSQAMSPAANYGYTF	TGCGCCAGCAGCCAAGCCATGAGTCCCGCAGCTAACTATGGCTACACCTTC
TRBV6-5	.	.	TRBJ2-2	CASSPGGTGELFF	TGTGCCAGCAGTCCCGGGGGCACCGGGGAGCTGTTTTTT
TRBV5-6	.	once	TRBJ1-1	CASSLLWGRVGTEAFF	TGTGCCAGCAGCTTGCTCTGGGGAAGAGTGGGGACTGAAGCTTTCTTT
TRBV7-9	TRBD2	.	TRBJ2-1	CASSLGLALYNEQFF	TGTGCCAGCAGCTTAGGACTAGCGCTCTACAATGAGCAGTTCTTC
TRBV11-2	.	.	TRBJ1-2	CASTQGGANGYTF	TGTGCCAGCACCCAAGGAGGGGCGAATGGCTACACCTTC
TRBV30	.	few	TRBJ1-4	CAWSAMGGLNEKLFF	TGTGCCTGGAGTGCGATGGGGGGCCTTAATGAAAAACTGTTTTTT
TRBV4-1	.	.	TRBJ2-6	CASSHLTDRGANVLTF	TGCGCCAGCAGCCACCTGACAGACCGGGGGGCCAACGTCCTGACTTTC
TRBV3-1/TRBV3-2	TRBD1	.	TRBJ1-4	CASSLRQGPGLEKLFF	TGTGCCAGCAGCCTAAGACAGGGCCCGGGGCTTGAAAAACTGTTTTTT
TRBV28	.	.	TRBJ2-1	CASSFRRGPGRYNEQFF	TGTGCCAGCAGTTTCAGACGTGGCCCGGGACGGTACAATGAGCAGTTCTTC
TRBV24-1	TRBD1	.	TRBJ1-5	CATSDSGQGSQHF	TGTGCCACCAGTGATTCCGGACAGGGGTCCCAGCATTTT
TRBV7-8	.	once	TRBJ2-7	CASSLVGSMVYEQYF	TGTGCCAGCAGCTTAGTAGGTAGTATGGTCTACGAGCAGTACTTC
TRBV12-3/TRBV12-4	.	few	TRBJ2-4	CASSLSFGNIQYF	TGTGCCAGCAGTTTATCATTTGGGAACATTCAGTACTTC
TRBV7-9	.	.	TRBJ1-4	CAVGGGMSEKLFF	TGTGCCGTTGGCGGGGGTATGAGTGAAAAACTGTTTTTT
TRBV6-1	.	few	TRBJ1-5	CASSEERDDQPQHF	TGTGCCAGCAGTGAAGAGCGGGATGATCAGCCCCAGCATTTT
TRBV9	.	.	TRBJ1-1	CASSVVGWGEAFF	TGTGCCAGCAGCGTAGTTGGATGGGGTGAAGCTTTCTTT
TRBV18	TRBD1	.	TRBJ2-1	CASSPLGQRNNEQFF	TGTGCCAGCTCACCACTGGGACAGAGGAACAATGAGCAGTTCTTC